This T cell receptor beta chain stems from a study of cytomegalovirus exposure and HLA in healthy donors. The CDR3 has 12 residues. CDR1 is SNHLY, CDR2 FYNNEI, per germline. V shed 8 bases, J shed 7 bases, and the junction held 8 bases outside the gene matches. Primers included in the PCR were 60 Vbeta and 13 Jbeta primers. Assay used: immunoSEQ multiplex PCR; TCRdb lists only in-frame clones, some missing. The top ten hold about 1.7% of the sample, which has just over 200,000 clones, more than 60% seen once. The donors (healthy individuals) were bone marrow donors. The TCR was taken from a man over 45 in good health and CMV-seronegative. The chain recombines TRBV2 with TRBJ2-7, with 7 bases aligning to TRBD1. The sequenced material came from PBMCs. The CDR3 DNA reads TGTGCCAGCGGCTTAAGGGGGCGTGAGCAGTACTTC. Translation gives CASGLRGREQYF.